This TCR beta chain was captured in a study of shared clonotypes between healthy human individuals (dated by TCRdb to between 2020 and 2021). At the level of the whole study: A few men and a couple of women, aged 18 to 49 years, made up the cohort. Per donor, three plates each were used for CD4 naive and CD4 memory, two for CD8 naive, and one for CD8 memory. The study deeply sequenced blood TCR repertoires of five healthy adults to estimate repertoire size and the extent of clonotype sharing between individuals. Different laboratories and diverse techniques were used to prepare libraries and sequence TCR repertoires, to increase sequencing depth and limit assay-specific biases. Leukapheresis yielded between about 0.9 and 8.9 billion PBMCs per donor. General findings and caveats noted by the study authors: Incomplete sequencing was indicated by rarefaction of sorted-subset datasets, despite the large sequencing depth. Estimated clonotype richness was generally larger for naive than for memory subsets. Sampling was limited to blood, and TCR repertoires in tissue likely differ from TCR repertoires in blood. Pairwise subsampling indicated that sequencing depth was expected to affect the degree of clonotype sharing among donors. The small number of donors limited the genetic and exposure-history diversity represented. Sharing across a few donors was observed for about 5% of naive CD4, over 3% of naive CD8, about 2.3% of memory CD4, and around 0.42% of memory CD8 clonotypes. Clonotypes shared by all four sorted-subset donors showed higher generation probabilities than non-shared clonotypes.

Using the deep immunoSEQ assay, multiplex PCR amplified TCR CDR3 regions from genomic DNA. Genomic DNA extracted from each cell subset was distributed evenly over all wells of several immunoSEQ 96-well plates, and each plate served as one replicate. For sorted subsets, each replicate PCR was loaded with about 0.2 ug genomic DNA, equivalent to 25,000 to 30,000 T cell genomes. Purified libraries were measured with a Qubit 3.0 fluorometer, size-checked on a Bioanalyzer 2100, and measured again with the KAPA Library Quantification kit. Every immunoSEQ 96-well plate was sequenced on a dedicated single-read 150-cycle Illumina NextSeq 550 flow cell. The paper's processing steps were these. Because the immunoSEQ output included only junctional sequences and no quality scores, the filtering could not be the same as the filtering used for full-length reads. Sequences were annotated with PyIR, a Python wrapper for IgBLAST v1.9, using IMGT germline references to assign V/J genes and CDR3. Reads with weak V/J assignments (E-value above 1e-6), missing CDR3, stop codons, out-of-frame junctions, or ambiguous translated residues were removed. A V3J clonotype was defined by an identical inferred V gene, J gene, and CDR3 amino acid sequence. To compute the percentage overlap between repertoires, the number of shared unique clonotypes was divided by the size of the smaller repertoire. Repertoire richness was assessed with RTK rarefaction, the Chao1 estimator, and Recon v2.1 estimates of unobserved clonotypes. Generation probabilities for all TCRbeta clonotypes obtained by the gDNA method from a handful of donors were computed using OLGA. TCRdb took over this immuneACCESS table, retaining in-frame rearrangements with V and J assigned. Such tables are incomplete; in checked studies, under half of the missing clones stem from an unresolved V gene, and the remainder is unexplained. V and J calls plus clone size are reproduced from that table; the DNA served to infer D and trimming. Within this sample are roughly 2.2 million clones, with approximately 95% of them counted one time only. The biggest ten clones account for approximately 0.4% of the sample.

On this clone itself: Its antigen is still unknown. No quality values exist for individual bases; no much larger clone is one base distant.

Reading from cysteine to phenylalanine, the CDR3 counts 20 amino acids. Solely the CDR3 DNA is kept, with 60 bases framed from the first base. Trimmed from V: 5 bases; trimmed from J: 0 bases; junction bases lacking a gene match: 13. As encoded in the germline V gene (reference sequence), CDR1 is PRHDT while CDR2 is FYEKMQ. Healthy HIV-negative adults with no recently reported acute infections or vaccinations were included as donors. Only Caucasian adults living in Nashville, Tennessee, USA were represented among the donors. CD4+ T cells were enriched by magnetic negative selection; naive cells were then positively selected on CD45RA, and the negative fraction formed the memory subset. Blood was collected by leukapheresis, and PBMCs were isolated by Ficoll-Histopaque density gradient centrifugation and then cryopreserved in liquid nitrogen vapor phase. Purity and quantity of every magnetically sorted T cell population were checked by analytical flow cytometry. Genomic DNA was isolated from every sorted fraction and measured by UV absorbance on a Nanodrop 2000c.

The receptor's source is a man between 18 and 35 years old in good health. Some clones in this sample may be carry-over from other donors' samples. Sequencing was performed on naive CD4+ T cells from PBMCs. The cell subset or site label corresponds to: CD45RA+ positively selected. The V and J genes are TRBV13 and TRBJ2-1, and TRBD2 aligns with 13 junction nucleotides. The nucleotide sequence is given as TGTGCCAGCAGCGCCAGGCGTGGACTAGCGGGGGCCCTCTCCTACAATGAGCAGTTCTTC. This translates into CASSARRGLAGALSYNEQFF.